Listed here is a single T cell receptor (beta chain). The specificity of this receptor is unknown. It has no much larger one-base neighbor in the sample; base qualities were not kept. The library was built by means of RT-PCR. TCRdb lists the instrument as Illumina HiSeq 2500. TCRdb itself trimmed the public reads at Q25 with fastp, ran MiXCR and retained productive beta chains. Under each unique CDR3 protein, matching rows form one entry showing the most common genes and DNA. Within this sample are over 750,000 distinct CDR3 sequences, with approximately 21% of them counted one time only. The ten biggest clones cover 10% to 13% of the sample. This sample was taken from a study of response to subunit inactivated influenza vaccine listed by TCRdb under 2018. In the study overall: To follow how T cells responded to a trivalent subunit inactivated influenza vaccine, the researchers relied on deep quantitative profiling of the T cell receptor repertoire. General findings and caveats noted by the study authors: According to the authors, only a limited number of new T cells may be recruited by each seasonal influenza vaccination.

The germline V gene (reference sequence) gives CDR1 as SEHNR and CDR2 as FQNEAQ. Trimming takes 5 bases from V and 4 bases from J, and the germline ends sit 9 bases apart. The CDR3 contains 13 residues, cysteine and phenylalanine counted. Only the CDR3 portion is preserved as DNA: 39 bases, with reading frame beginning at the first base. This clonotype was sampled from a man between 50 and 59 years old who received an inactivated influenza vaccine. Donor details come from another sample of the same person, matched by shared clones. The rearranged segments are TRBV7-9 and TRBJ2-1, with an unclear D gene assignment. The sample was PBMCs from blood, taken more than 4 days after vaccination. CDR3 sequence: CASSLFRYNEQFF. The DNA sequence follows: TGTGCCAGCAGCCTATTCAGGTACAATGAGCAGTTCTTC.